This T cell receptor (beta chain) derives from a study of T cells in Graves' hyperthyroidism and ophthalmopathy. This clonotype has a count of ten or more. The investigators amplified TCR beta CDR3 regions from RNA transcripts. RT-PCR in the first round (using the HTBI primer set) targeted the TCR CDR3. MiXCR, run by TCRdb on the multiplex PCR reads, gives a single entry per CDR3 protein. The data hold some 560,000 distinct CDR3 sequences, with 13% to 15% observed a single time. CDR1 MDHEN and CDR2 SYDVKM come from the germline V gene. The CDR3 loop spans 13 amino acids. Trimming shortened V by 6 bases and J by 9 bases, and 12 bases separated the two germline ends.

The sample consisted of blood. The TCR sequence derives from a woman aged 40 to 50 with Graves' hyperthyroidism. The gene calls are TRBV28 and TRBJ1-6; D gene ambiguous. The DNA for the CDR3 is TGTGCCAGCAGCACCCAGGCAGTTTCACCCCTCCACTTT. This sequence encodes CASSTQAVSPLHF.